One sample yielded the 15 T cell receptor beta chains listed below, sequenced in a study of cytomegalovirus exposure and HLA in healthy donors. The PCR was carried out with 60 Vbeta primers and 13 Jbeta primers. The protocol was immunoSEQ multiplex PCR, while the TCRdb copy is restricted to in-frame clones and leaves out a portion. Its clone listing holds approximately 79,000 clones. The material sequenced was PBMCs. These receptors all stem from a man aged 35 to 55 in good health and CMV-seronegative.

This chain connects TRBV19 to TRBJ1-1; 9 bases fit TRBD1. V was clipped by 9 bases and J by 3 bases; unmatched bases: 11. The germline V gene encodes CDR1 LNHDA and CDR2 SQIVND (reference sequence). The CDR3 length is 15 residues. The CDR3 DNA is TGTGCCAGCGCGAACAGGGGGCTTACGTACACTGAAGCTTTCTTT. It encodes CASANRGLTYTEAFF. The full variable domain, with the rest looked up from reference TRBV19 and TRBJ1-1, is DGGITQSPKYLFRKEGQNVTLSCEQNLNHDAMYWYRQDPGQGLRLIYYSQIVNDFQKGDIAEGYSVSREKKESFPLTVTSAQKNPTAFYLCASANRGLTYTEAFFGQGTRLTVV.

The J gene is TRBJ2-1, the V gene TRBV19; 8 bases map to TRBD2. V gave up 1 base and J gave up 10 bases; unmatched junction bases: 6. Germline V gene sequence: CDR1 LNHDA, CDR2 SQIVND (reference sequence). The CDR3 covers 14 residues. In DNA, the CDR3 is TGTGCCAGTAGTATAGCGGGAGGGCCTCGGGAGCAGTTCTTC. Protein: CASSIAGGPREQFF.

The gene calls are TRBV7-9 and TRBJ2-1; 9 nucleotides agree with TRBD1. J was trimmed by 14 bases and V by 5 bases; bases with no gene match: 4. Per the germline V gene, CDR1 is SEHNR and CDR2 is FQNEAQ (reference sequence). The CDR3 runs to 11 residues. CDR3 sequence (DNA): TGTGCCAGCAGCCCCTGGACAGGGGAGTTCTTC. Translated: CASSPWTGEFF.

Regarding this clone: This sample also contains other DNA sequences that code for the same CDR3. The chain couples TRBV5-4 to TRBJ1-1; tentatively, D is TRBD1 (5 bases). CDR1 is SGHNT, CDR2 YYREEE, per germline (reference sequence). With 4 bases removed from V and 5 bases from J, the gap between germline ends came to 12 bases. The CDR3 covers 13 residues. The CDR3 DNA reads as TGTGCCAGCAGCATCGGGACTCATACTGAAGCTTTCTTT. Encoded protein: CASSIGTHTEAFF.

The rearrangement joins TRBV5-1 to TRBJ2-5; 7 bases match TRBD1. This CDR3 has 13 amino acids. Trimming cost V 5 bases and J 5 bases; bases outside gene matches: 6. Germline assignment: CDR1 SGHRS and CDR2 YFSETQ. CDR3 loop: CASSSSRGETQYF. As DNA, the CDR3 is TGCGCCAGCAGTTCTTCCAGGGGGGAGACCCAGTACTTC.

The V call is TRBV7-9, the J call TRBJ1-2; 9 positions match TRBD1. J lost 3 bases, V lost 11 bases, and 4 bases had no gene match. Germline values: CDR1 SEHNR, CDR2 FQNEAQ (reference sequence). CDR3 length: 12 residues. The chain's CDR3 is CAYRGPDYGYTF. CDR3 coding DNA: TGTGCCTACAGGGGGCCCGACTATGGCTACACCTTC.

V and J are TRBV6-5 and TRBJ2-3, with TRBD2 matching over 13 bases. Trimming took 7 bases from V and 3 from J; bases not matched to a gene: 4. Germline CDR1 is MNHEY and CDR2 is SVGAGI. This CDR3 is 15 amino acids long. CDR3 DNA: TGTGCCAGCACCCCGACTAGCGGGAGGACAGATACGCAGTATTTT. As protein: CASTPTSGRTDTQYF.

The chain has TRBV6-6 and TRBJ2-4; 9 bases align to TRBD1. There are 11 residues in the CDR3. V lost 4 bases to trimming and J lost 15 bases; unmatched junction nucleotides: 4. Germline V gives CDR1 MNHNY, CDR2 SVGAGI (reference sequence). CDR3 nucleotide sequence: TGTGCCAGCAGTTTGGGACAGGGACGGTACTTC. This sequence encodes CASSLGQGRYF.

This chain uses TRBV5-4 with TRBJ2-1, with 8 bases lining up with TRBD2. Germline V gene lookup returns CDR1 SGHNT and CDR2 YYREEE (reference sequence). This CDR3 contains 16 residues. The V gene end was trimmed by 4 bases and the J gene end by 9 bases; junction bases not matched to a gene: 15. The CDR3 bases are TGTGCCAGCAGCCCTCACAGCGGGGGAGGTTTCGGTGAGCAGTTCTTC. Translated: CASSPHSGGGFGEQFF.

V gene TRBV5-1 combines with J gene TRBJ2-3; tentative D call: TRBD2 (6 bases). Between the trimmed V and J ends, which lost 0 bases and 1 base, there was a span of 12 bases. CDR1 is SGHRS, CDR2 YFSETQ, per germline. The CDR3 has 16 amino acids. The CDR3: CASSLGRGSGTDTQYF. The CDR3 DNA sequence: TGCGCCAGCAGCTTGGGACGGGGGTCGGGCACAGATACGCAGTATTTT.

The chain joins TRBV9 to TRBJ2-7; 13 positions agree with TRBD2. Trimming cost V 0 bases and J 7 bases; bases outside gene matches: 4. Germline lookup yields CDR1 SGDLS and CDR2 YYNGEE. This CDR3 comprises 15 residues. The CDR3 spells CASSVGLAGGGEQYF. CDR3 in DNA: TGTGCCAGCAGCGTAGGACTAGCGGGAGGTGGAGAGCAGTACTTC.

V and J are TRBV27 and TRBJ2-2, with D unresolved. This CDR3 comprises 13 residues. Trimming took 2 bases from V and 5 from J, leaving 6 bases between them. CDR1 and CDR2 (germline): MNHEY, SMNVEV (reference sequence). The CDR3 reads CASSLVVTGELFF. The CDR3 nucleotides are TGTGCCAGCAGTTTAGTAGTGACCGGGGAGCTGTTTTTT.

The rearrangement joins TRBV5-1 to TRBJ2-3; 8 nucleotides agree with TRBD2. The CDR3 extends over 15 amino acids. Germline values: CDR1 SGHRS, CDR2 YFSETQ. The V gene end was trimmed by 3 bases and the J gene end by 4 bases; junction bases not matched to a gene: 7. DNA for the CDR3: TGCGCCAGCAGCTCACCGGGGGGGCTGGCAGATACGCAGTATTTT. It specifies CASSSPGGLADTQYF.

The chain carries TRBV15 and TRBJ2-6; TRBD1 matches at 8 bases. Germline V gene lookup returns CDR1 LNHNV and CDR2 YYDKDF (reference sequence). The CDR3 is 20 residues long. Trimming took 4 bases from V and 1 from J; bases not matched to a gene: 15. In nucleotides, the CDR3 is TGTGCCACCAGCAAAAGCACCGGACAGGGAGGTCTGTCTGGGGCCAACGTCCTGACTTTC. This gives the protein CATSKSTGQGGLSGANVLTF.

This chain uses TRBV4-1 with TRBJ1-4, with 8 bases fitting TRBD1. Germline V gene data show CDR1 as MGHRA and CDR2 as YSYEKL. The J segment lost 3 bases and the V segment lost 5 bases, leaving 5 bases of the junction unmatched. The CDR3 length is 15 residues. CDR3 region: CASSKQGESNEKLFF. The CDR3 DNA reads TGCGCCAGCAGCAAACAGGGGGAGTCTAATGAAAAACTGTTTTTT.